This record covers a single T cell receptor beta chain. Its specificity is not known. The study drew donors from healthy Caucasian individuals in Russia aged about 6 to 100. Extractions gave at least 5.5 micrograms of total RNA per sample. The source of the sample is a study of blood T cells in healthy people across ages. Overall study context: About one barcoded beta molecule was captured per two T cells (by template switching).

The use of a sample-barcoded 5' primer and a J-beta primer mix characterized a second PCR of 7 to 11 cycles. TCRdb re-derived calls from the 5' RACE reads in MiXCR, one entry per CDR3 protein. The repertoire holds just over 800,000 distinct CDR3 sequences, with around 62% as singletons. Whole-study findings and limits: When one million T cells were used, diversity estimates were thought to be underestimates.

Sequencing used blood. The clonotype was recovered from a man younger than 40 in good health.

The CDR3 region is CASSLSGTDEQFF. CDR3 DNA sequence: TGCGCCAGCAGTCTTTCCGGGACCGACGAGCAGTTCTTC. The rearrangement uses TRBV5-1 and TRBJ2-1; D may be TRBD1 or TRBD2 (5 bases each). Germline V gene data show CDR1 as SGHRS and CDR2 as YFSETQ. The V and J ends lost 5 bases and 10 bases respectively, with 16 bases between them. This CDR3 comprises 13 residues.